The present entry profiles one T cell receptor beta chain with its context. Methods used by the authors: Cell counts per sample came from amplifying reference gene primers. Sequenced by immunoSEQ multiplex PCR; TCRdb stores in-frame clones only, minus some. Clonal size and the V and J genes are those of that table, whereas D and trimming came from the DNA. Of approximately 230,000 clones in the sample, approximately 80% are singletons; the top ten hold about 5.3%. This sample is drawn from a study of blood T cell repertoires in COVID-19. Study-level information: The analysed material was cDNA or gDNA that came from T cells, B-cell-depleted T cells, or PBMCs.

CDR3 length: 13 residues. Germline V gene data show CDR1 as MNHNY and CDR2 as SVGAGI (reference sequence). J lost 4 bases, V lost 6 bases, and 3 bases had no gene match. The TCR sequence derives from a woman over 75 with active or convalescent COVID-19. The chain is built from TRBV6-6 and TRBJ1-5, with 7 bases identical to TRBD1. Sequencing was performed on peripheral blood. The CDR3 sequence is CASRTGSNQPQHF. The CDR3 DNA sequence: TGTGCCAGCAGGACAGGGTCAAATCAGCCCCAGCATTTT.